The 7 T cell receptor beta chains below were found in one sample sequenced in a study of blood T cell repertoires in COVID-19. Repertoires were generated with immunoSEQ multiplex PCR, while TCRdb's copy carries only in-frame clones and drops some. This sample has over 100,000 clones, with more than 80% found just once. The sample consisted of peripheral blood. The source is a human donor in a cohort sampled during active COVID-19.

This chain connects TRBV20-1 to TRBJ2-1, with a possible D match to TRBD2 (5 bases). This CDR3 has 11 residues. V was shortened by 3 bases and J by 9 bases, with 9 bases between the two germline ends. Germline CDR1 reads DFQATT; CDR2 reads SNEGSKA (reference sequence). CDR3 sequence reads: CSASGSPEQFF. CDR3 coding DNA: TGCAGTGCTAGTGGGAGCCCTGAGCAGTTCTTC.

The CDR3 loop is CASGDGNTIYF. The CDR3 DNA is TGCGCCAGCGGAGATGGAAACACCATATATTTT. The chain carries TRBV5-1 and TRBJ1-3; the D is unclear. Germline lookup yields CDR1 SGHRS and CDR2 YFSETQ. V was clipped by 7 bases and J by 3 bases, with 5 bases between them. The CDR3 covers 11 residues.

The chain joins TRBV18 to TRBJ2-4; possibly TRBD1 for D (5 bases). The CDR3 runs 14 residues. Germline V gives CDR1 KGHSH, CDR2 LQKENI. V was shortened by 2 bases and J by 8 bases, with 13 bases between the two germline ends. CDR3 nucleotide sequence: TGTGCCAGCTCACCAAGCCGCATAGGGGACATTCAGTACTTC. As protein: CASSPSRIGDIQYF.

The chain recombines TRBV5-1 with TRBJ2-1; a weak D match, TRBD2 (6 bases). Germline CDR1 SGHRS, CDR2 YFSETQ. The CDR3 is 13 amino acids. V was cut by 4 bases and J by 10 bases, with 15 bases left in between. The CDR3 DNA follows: TGCGCCAGCAGCGTACTATGGGACTCGGAGCAGTTCTTC. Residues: CASSVLWDSEQFF.

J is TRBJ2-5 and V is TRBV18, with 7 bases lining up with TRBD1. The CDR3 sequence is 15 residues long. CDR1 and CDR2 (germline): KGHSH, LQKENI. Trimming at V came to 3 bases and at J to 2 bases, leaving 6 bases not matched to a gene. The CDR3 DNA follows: TGTGCCAGCTCACCTCTCCCACAGGGGCAAGAGACCCAGTACTTC. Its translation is CASSPLPQGQETQYF. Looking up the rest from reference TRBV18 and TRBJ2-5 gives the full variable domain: NAGVMQNPRHLVRRRGQEARLRCSPMKGHSHVYWYRQLPEEGLKFMVYLQKENIIDESGMPKERFSAEFPKEGPSILRIQQVVRGDSAAYFCASSPLPQGQETQYFGPGTRLLVL.

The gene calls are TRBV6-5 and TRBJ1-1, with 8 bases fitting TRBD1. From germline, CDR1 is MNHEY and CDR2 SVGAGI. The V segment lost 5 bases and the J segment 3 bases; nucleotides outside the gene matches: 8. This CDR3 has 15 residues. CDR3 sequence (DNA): TGTGCCAGCAGTCGAGGGGACAGGAGGGACACTGAAGCTTTCTTT. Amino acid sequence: CASSRGDRRDTEAFF.

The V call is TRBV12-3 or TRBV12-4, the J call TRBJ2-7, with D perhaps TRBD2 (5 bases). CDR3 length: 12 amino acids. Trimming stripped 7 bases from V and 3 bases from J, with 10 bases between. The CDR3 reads CASTRDHYEQYF. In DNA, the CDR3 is TGTGCCAGCACCCGGGATCACTACGAGCAGTACTTC.